This TCR beta chain was recovered during a study of CD8 T cells in Susac syndrome. About the research overall: Active disease was present in six of the sequenced Susac syndrome patients, whereas roughly eight of them were in remission. At the time of blood draw, patients with Susac syndrome were therapy-naive, receiving corticosteroids, or receiving intravenous immunoglobulin alone.

This CDR3 is built from 12 residues. J gave up 6 bases and V 6 bases, and 2 bases lay outside the gene matches. Germline CDR1 MNHEY, CDR2 SVGEGT. Study findings and constraints: Where Susac syndrome CD4+ T cell repertoires were concerned, no clonal expansion was evident.

As concerns this clonotype: Its antigen is unidentified.

All included Susac syndrome patients satisfied recently defined diagnostic criteria for definite or probable disease. cDNA came from around 0.5 to 1 ug RNA primed by random hexamers. TCRdb independently ran MiXCR on the immunoSEQ multiplex PCR reads; one entry per CDR3 protein. The data hold some 150,000 distinct CDR3 sequences, with about 95% observed a single time. Sequenced: CD4+ T cells from PBMCs. The sequence came from a human donor with Susac syndrome. V and J are TRBV6-2 or TRBV6-3 and TRBJ2-3; 8 bases map to TRBD1. The CDR3 bases are TGTGCCAGCAGGGACAGGGTGGATACGCAGTATTTT. Amino acid sequence: CASRDRVDTQYF.